This T cell receptor (beta chain) is drawn from a study of human T cells and chemical hapten exposure. Trimming removed 0 bases at V and 5 bases at J, with 7 bases between. CDR3 length: 12 amino acids. Looked up from germline, CDR1 is SQVTM and CDR2 is ANQGSEA. Time point given: pre-sensitization, week 0. The treatment: therapeutic diphenylcyclopropenone sensitization with weekly scalp DPC. Patches went on only after blood had been drawn each time. This clonotype was seen many times. One entry per CDR3 protein, called by TCRdb with MiXCR from the RACE reads. The sample consists of over 300,000 distinct CDR3 sequences, approximately 5% of them appearing once.

V usage is TRBV29-1 and J usage is TRBJ1-2; D not resolved. This material consisted of whole blood, taken in connection with sensitization to the hapten diphenylcyclopropenone (DPC). The origin of this receptor is a woman in her 50s with alopecia areata. Some clones in this sample may be carry-over from other donors' samples. The CDR3: CSVEDAGYGYTF. DNA for the CDR3: TGCAGCGTTGAAGATGCGGGGTATGGCTACACCTTC. Looking up the rest from reference TRBV29-1 and TRBJ1-2 gives the full variable domain: SAVISQKPSRDICQRGTSLTIQCQVDSQVTMMFWYRQQPGQSLTLIATANQGSEATYESGFVIDKFPISRPNLTFSTLTVSNMSPEDSSIYLCSVEDAGYGYTFGSGTRLTVV.